This T cell receptor (beta chain) was identified during a study of human T cells and chemical hapten exposure. Turning to the study itself: Variability of per-sample TCR yields stemmed mainly from small differences in pooled library volume.

Using its own MiXCR run on the RACE reads, TCRdb lists one record per CDR3 protein. The sample has roughly 32,000 distinct CDR3 sequences; nearly 6% are singletons. This clonotype was seen only a few times. Time point given: patch test 3, about 24 weeks after DPC sensitization. Documented treatment: therapeutic diphenylcyclopropenone sensitization with weekly scalp DPC. In germline, CDR1 is MNHEY, CDR2 SMNVEV (reference sequence). The CDR3 has 15 residues. With 5 bases clipped from V and 4 bases from J, the junction kept 7 bases outside the gene matches. This TCR was sampled from a young man with alopecia areata. Some clones in this sample may be carry-over from other donors' samples. The sequences come from whole blood, collected in connection with sensitization to the hapten diphenylcyclopropenone (DPC). The J gene is TRBJ2-5, the V gene TRBV27; 10 bases line up with TRBD1. As DNA, the CDR3 is TGTGCCAGCAGTCACACCCGGGACAGGGGAGAGACCCAGTACTTC. It translates to CASSHTRDRGETQYF.